This is a list of T cell receptor beta chains from one sample in a study of OX40 agonist ivuxolimab in advanced cancers. TCRdb's table, derived via immunoSEQ multiplex PCR, lists solely in-frame clones and lacks some. Among tens of thousands of clones, 85% to 90% were seen once, and the ten largest hold approximately 0.81%. The specimen comprised CD4+ or CD8+ T cells sorted from blood, sampled in a trial of the OX40 agonist ivuxolimab. These receptors were taken from an adult with an advanced solid tumor such as melanoma, head and neck, liver or kidney cancer. CDR3s include the opening cysteine and the closing phenylalanine or tryptophan. Each record gives: D gene, CDR3 length, clone size, J gene, V gene, CDR3 protein, CDR3 DNA. A D gene is named only where the DNA matches it firmly. The size of a clone is reported for some rows only, either as once, few or many, or as a class for expanded clones.

D gene: NA
CDR3 length: 14
clone size: NA
J gene: TRBJ2-5
V gene: TRBV4-1
CDR3 protein: CASSQNRERETQYF
CDR3 DNA: TGCGCCAGCAGCCAAAACAGGGAGCGAGAGACCCAGTACTTC

D gene: NA
CDR3 length: 14
clone size: NA
J gene: TRBJ2-3
V gene: TRBV9
CDR3 protein: CASSVGTVADTQYF
CDR3 DNA: TGTGCCAGCAGCGTCGGGACTGTGGCTGATACGCAGTATTTT

D gene: NA
CDR3 length: 14
clone size: once
J gene: TRBJ1-5
V gene: TRBV6-6
CDR3 protein: CASRQDRENQPQHF
CDR3 DNA: TGTGCCAGCAGGCAGGACAGAGAAAATCAGCCCCAGCATTTT

D gene: TRBD2
CDR3 length: 14
clone size: once
J gene: TRBJ2-5
V gene: TRBV5-1
CDR3 protein: CASSQGLHQETQYF
CDR3 DNA: TGCGCCAGCAGTCAGGGACTACACCAAGAGACCCAGTACTTC

D gene: NA
CDR3 length: 15
clone size: NA
J gene: TRBJ2-3
V gene: TRBV4-2
CDR3 protein: CASSHSYTSTDTQYF
CDR3 DNA: TGTGCCAGCAGCCACTCCTATACTAGCACAGATACGCAGTATTTT

D gene: TRBD2
CDR3 length: 18
clone size: NA
J gene: TRBJ2-2
V gene: TRBV27
CDR3 protein: CASSLSTSGGAWTGELFF
CDR3 DNA: TGTGCCAGCAGTTTATCCACTAGCGGGGGGGCGTGGACCGGGGAGCTGTTTTTT

D gene: TRBD1
CDR3 length: 16
clone size: NA
J gene: TRBJ1-4
V gene: TRBV4-2
CDR3 protein: CASSLQPGQGNEKLFF
CDR3 DNA: TGTGCCAGCAGCCTACAACCGGGACAGGGAAATGAAAAACTGTTTTTT

D gene: NA
CDR3 length: 12
clone size: once
J gene: TRBJ2-1
V gene: TRBV6-6
CDR3 protein: CASWGRFNEQFF
CDR3 DNA: TGTGCCAGCTGGGGTAGGTTCAATGAGCAGTTCTTC

D gene: TRBD1
CDR3 length: 14
clone size: NA
J gene: TRBJ1-2
V gene: TRBV6-5
CDR3 protein: CASSYYRTGYGYTF
CDR3 DNA: TGTGCCAGCAGTTACTACCGGACAGGTTATGGCTACACCTTC

D gene: TRBD1
CDR3 length: 13
clone size: NA
J gene: TRBJ1-4
V gene: TRBV11-2
CDR3 protein: CASSSDRDEKLFF
CDR3 DNA: TGTGCCAGCAGCTCGGACAGGGATGAAAAACTGTTTTTT

D gene: NA
CDR3 length: 15
clone size: once
J gene: TRBJ1-5
V gene: TRBV6-1
CDR3 protein: CASSASRGAYQPQHF
CDR3 DNA: TGTGCCAGCAGTGCTTCTCGGGGGGCGTATCAGCCCCAGCATTTT

D gene: NA
CDR3 length: 14
clone size: NA
J gene: TRBJ2-1
V gene: TRBV19
CDR3 protein: CASKEGATSDEQFF
CDR3 DNA: TGTGCCAGTAAGGAAGGGGCCACGTCCGATGAGCAGTTCTTC

D gene: TRBD1
CDR3 length: 14
clone size: NA
J gene: TRBJ1-1
V gene: TRBV29-1
CDR3 protein: CSVPGDSANAEAFF
CDR3 DNA: TGCAGCGTCCCTGGGGACAGTGCTAATGCTGAAGCTTTCTTT

D gene: TRBD1
CDR3 length: 16
clone size: NA
J gene: TRBJ1-4
V gene: TRBV15
CDR3 protein: CATSRDSGRGDEKLFF
CDR3 DNA: TGTGCCACCAGCAGAGATAGTGGCAGGGGGGATGAAAAACTGTTTTTT

D gene: TRBD2
CDR3 length: 17
clone size: NA
J gene: TRBJ2-5
V gene: TRBV2
CDR3 protein: CASRKGGTSGSGETQYF
CDR3 DNA: TGTGCCAGCAGGAAGGGGGGGACTAGCGGGAGTGGAGAGACCCAGTACTTC

D gene: NA
CDR3 length: 13
clone size: NA
J gene: TRBJ1-2
V gene: TRBV19
CDR3 protein: CASRRLAYDGYTF
CDR3 DNA: TGTGCCAGCAGGAGACTGGCATATGATGGCTACACCTTC

D gene: NA
CDR3 length: 14
clone size: NA
J gene: TRBJ2-7
V gene: TRBV6-1
CDR3 protein: CASSEAGQSYEQYF
CDR3 DNA: TGTGCCAGCAGTGAAGCTGGACAATCGTACGAGCAGTACTTC

D gene: TRBD1
CDR3 length: 15
clone size: NA
J gene: TRBJ2-5
V gene: TRBV5-5
CDR3 protein: CASSPGTGGPETQYF
CDR3 DNA: TGTGCCAGCAGTCCCGGGACAGGGGGCCCAGAGACCCAGTACTTC

D gene: NA
CDR3 length: 13
clone size: once
J gene: TRBJ2-2
V gene: TRBV27
CDR3 protein: CASSGPNTGELFF
CDR3 DNA: TGTGCCAGCAGTGGCCCCAACACCGGGGAGCTGTTTTTT

D gene: NA
CDR3 length: 15
clone size: NA
J gene: TRBJ2-7
V gene: TRBV19
CDR3 protein: CASSLAGTVTYEQYF
CDR3 DNA: TGTGCCAGTAGTCTCGCCGGGACCGTCACCTACGAGCAGTACTTC

D gene: NA
CDR3 length: 14
clone size: NA
J gene: TRBJ2-7
V gene: TRBV5-5
CDR3 protein: CASSLGQRAYEQYF
CDR3 DNA: TGTGCCAGCAGCTTGGGACAGCGAGCCTACGAGCAGTACTTC

D gene: NA
CDR3 length: 12
clone size: once
J gene: TRBJ2-1
V gene: TRBV19
CDR3 protein: CASASRTNEQFF
CDR3 DNA: TGTGCCAGTGCAAGTCGTACCAATGAGCAGTTCTTC

D gene: NA
CDR3 length: 13
clone size: NA
J gene: TRBJ1-5
V gene: TRBV6-5
CDR3 protein: CASSLMGNQPQHF
CDR3 DNA: TGTGCCAGCAGTTTGATGGGCAATCAGCCCCAGCATTTT

D gene: NA
CDR3 length: 17
clone size: NA
J gene: TRBJ1-2
V gene: TRBV11-2
CDR3 protein: CASSPRQLSGPLYGYTF
CDR3 DNA: NA

D gene: TRBD1
CDR3 length: 14
clone size: NA
J gene: TRBJ1-2
V gene: TRBV29-1
CDR3 protein: CSGATGGSVGGYTF
CDR3 DNA: TGCAGCGGGGCGACAGGGGGATCGGTGGGAGGCTACACCTTC

D gene: TRBD1
CDR3 length: 16
clone size: NA
J gene: TRBJ1-5
V gene: TRBV11-2
CDR3 protein: CASSQGASIGGQPQHF
CDR3 DNA: TGTGCCAGCAGCCAGGGGGCGTCAATAGGGGGTCAGCCCCAGCATTTT

D gene: TRBD2
CDR3 length: 13
clone size: NA
J gene: TRBJ2-5
V gene: TRBV18
CDR3 protein: CASFSGGGETQYF
CDR3 DNA: TGTGCCAGCTTCTCGGGAGGAGGAGAGACCCAGTACTTC

D gene: NA
CDR3 length: 17
clone size: NA
J gene: TRBJ1-2
V gene: TRBV10-3
CDR3 protein: CAISESRGIGFNYGYTF
CDR3 DNA: TGTGCCATCAGTGAGTCAAGGGGGATTGGATTTAACTATGGCTACACCTTC

D gene: NA
CDR3 length: 14
clone size: NA
J gene: TRBJ1-2
V gene: TRBV13
CDR3 protein: CASSLGVRIGGYTF
CDR3 DNA: TGTGCCAGCAGCTTAGGGGTTCGGATTGGCGGCTACACCTTC

D gene: TRBD2
CDR3 length: 15
clone size: NA
J gene: TRBJ2-5
V gene: TRBV2
CDR3 protein: CASSQSSGNQETQYF
CDR3 DNA: TGTGCCAGCAGCCAATCTAGCGGGAACCAAGAGACCCAGTACTTC

D gene: NA
CDR3 length: 15
clone size: NA
J gene: TRBJ2-1
V gene: TRBV28
CDR3 protein: CASSLVGTTGFEQFF
CDR3 DNA: TGTGCCAGCAGTTTAGTTGGGACGACGGGGTTTGAGCAGTTCTTC

D gene: NA
CDR3 length: 15
clone size: NA
J gene: TRBJ2-5
V gene: TRBV2
CDR3 protein: CASSADLMSRETQYF
CDR3 DNA: TGTGCCAGCAGTGCTGACCTAATGAGCAGGGAGACCCAGTACTTC

D gene: NA
CDR3 length: 15
clone size: NA
J gene: TRBJ1-2
V gene: TRBV18
CDR3 protein: CASSPRDTLNYGYTF
CDR3 DNA: TGTGCCAGCTCTCCCCGGGACACATTAAACTATGGCTACACCTTC

D gene: NA
CDR3 length: 15
clone size: NA
J gene: TRBJ2-5
V gene: TRBV7-9
CDR3 protein: CASSGAGGVGETQYF
CDR3 DNA: TGTGCCAGCAGCGGAGCTGGGGGAGTGGGAGAGACCCAGTACTTC

D gene: NA
CDR3 length: 15
clone size: NA
J gene: TRBJ1-4
V gene: TRBV19
CDR3 protein: CASSMETAANEKLFF
CDR3 DNA: TGTGCCAGTAGTATGGAGACAGCGGCTAATGAAAAACTGTTTTTT

D gene: TRBD2
CDR3 length: 17
clone size: NA
J gene: TRBJ2-1
V gene: TRBV2
CDR3 protein: CASSPRTSASSYNEQFF
CDR3 DNA: TGTGCCAGCAGTCCCCGGACTAGCGCGAGCTCCTACAATGAGCAGTTCTTC

D gene: NA
CDR3 length: 16
clone size: NA
J gene: TRBJ1-1
V gene: TRBV6-5
CDR3 protein: CASSYTPGQSNTEAFF
CDR3 DNA: TGTGCCAGCAGTTACACTCCGGGACAATCGAACACTGAAGCTTTCTTT

D gene: TRBD2
CDR3 length: 17
clone size: NA
J gene: TRBJ2-7
V gene: TRBV14
CDR3 protein: CASSQALGRAGSYEQYF
CDR3 DNA: TGTGCCAGCAGCCAGGCTTTGGGGAGGGCCGGTTCCTACGAGCAGTACTTC

D gene: TRBD1
CDR3 length: 17
clone size: NA
J gene: TRBJ2-7
V gene: TRBV18
CDR3 protein: CASSPLYGTASSYEQYF
CDR3 DNA: TGTGCCAGCTCACCACTATATGGGACAGCGAGCTCCTACGAGCAGTACTTC

D gene: NA
CDR3 length: 11
clone size: NA
J gene: TRBJ2-7
V gene: TRBV10-3
CDR3 protein: CAISGSREQYF
CDR3 DNA: TGTGCCATCAGTGGTTCCCGGGAGCAGTACTTC

D gene: NA
CDR3 length: 14
clone size: NA
J gene: TRBJ1-4
V gene: TRBV6-6
CDR3 protein: CASSPAAKNEKLFF
CDR3 DNA: TGTGCCAGCAGCCCCGCGGCAAAAAATGAAAAACTGTTTTTT